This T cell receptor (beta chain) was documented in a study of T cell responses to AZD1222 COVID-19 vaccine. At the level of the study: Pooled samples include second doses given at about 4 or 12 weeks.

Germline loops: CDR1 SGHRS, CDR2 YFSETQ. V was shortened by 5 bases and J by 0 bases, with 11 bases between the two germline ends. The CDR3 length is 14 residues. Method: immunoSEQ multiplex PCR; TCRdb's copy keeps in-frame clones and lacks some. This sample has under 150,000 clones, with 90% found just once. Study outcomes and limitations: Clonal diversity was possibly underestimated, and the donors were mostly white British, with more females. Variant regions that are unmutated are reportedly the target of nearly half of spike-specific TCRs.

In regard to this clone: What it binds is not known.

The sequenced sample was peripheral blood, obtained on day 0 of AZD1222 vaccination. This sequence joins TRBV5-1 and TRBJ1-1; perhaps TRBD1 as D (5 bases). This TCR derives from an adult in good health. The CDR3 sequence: CASSPDTLNTEAFF. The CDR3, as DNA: TGCGCCAGCAGTCCGGACACGTTGAACACTGAAGCTTTCTTT.